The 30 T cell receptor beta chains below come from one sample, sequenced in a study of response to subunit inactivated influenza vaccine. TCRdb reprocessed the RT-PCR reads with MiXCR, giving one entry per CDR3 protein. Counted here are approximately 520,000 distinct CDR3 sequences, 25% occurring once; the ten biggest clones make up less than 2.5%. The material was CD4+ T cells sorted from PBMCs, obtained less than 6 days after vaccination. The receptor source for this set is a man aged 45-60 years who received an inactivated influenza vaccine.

The CDR3 DNA follows: TGCGCCAGCAGTCAATCGGAACTAGCGGGAGGGAACACCGGGGAGCTGTTTTTT. Protein sequence: CASSQSELAGGNTGELFF. The chain combines TRBV23-1 with TRBJ2-2; 12 bases align to TRBD2. TRBV23-1 belongs to the ORF category, with a function that is uncertain. CDR3 size: 18 residues. Trimming took 0 bases from V and 1 from J; bases not matched to a gene: 3.

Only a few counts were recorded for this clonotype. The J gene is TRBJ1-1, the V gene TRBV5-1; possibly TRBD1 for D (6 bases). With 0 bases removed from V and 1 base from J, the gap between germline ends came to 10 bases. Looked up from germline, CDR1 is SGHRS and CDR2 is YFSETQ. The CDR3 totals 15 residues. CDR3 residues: CASSLDAGANTEAFF. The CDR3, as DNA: TGCGCCAGCAGCTTGGATGCAGGGGCGAACACTGAAGCTTTCTTT.

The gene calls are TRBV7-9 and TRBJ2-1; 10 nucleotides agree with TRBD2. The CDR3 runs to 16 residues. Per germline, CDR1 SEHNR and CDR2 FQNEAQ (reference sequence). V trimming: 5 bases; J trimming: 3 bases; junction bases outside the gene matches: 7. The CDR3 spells CASSTSGGALYNEQFF. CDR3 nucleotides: TGTGCCAGCAGCACAAGCGGGGGGGCCCTCTACAATGAGCAGTTCTTC.

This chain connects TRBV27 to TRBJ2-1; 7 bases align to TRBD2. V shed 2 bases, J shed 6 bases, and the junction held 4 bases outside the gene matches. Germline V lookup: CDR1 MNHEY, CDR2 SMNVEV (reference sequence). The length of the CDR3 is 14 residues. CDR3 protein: CASSLAGAPNEQFF. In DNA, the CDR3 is TGTGCCAGCAGTTTAGCGGGAGCACCCAATGAGCAGTTCTTC.

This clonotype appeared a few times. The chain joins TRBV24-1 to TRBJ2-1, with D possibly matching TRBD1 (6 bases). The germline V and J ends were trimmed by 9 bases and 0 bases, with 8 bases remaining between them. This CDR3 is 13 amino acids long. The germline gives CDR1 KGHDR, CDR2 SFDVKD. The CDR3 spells CATGQSSYNEQFF. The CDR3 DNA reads TGTGCCACCGGACAGAGCTCCTACAATGAGCAGTTCTTC.

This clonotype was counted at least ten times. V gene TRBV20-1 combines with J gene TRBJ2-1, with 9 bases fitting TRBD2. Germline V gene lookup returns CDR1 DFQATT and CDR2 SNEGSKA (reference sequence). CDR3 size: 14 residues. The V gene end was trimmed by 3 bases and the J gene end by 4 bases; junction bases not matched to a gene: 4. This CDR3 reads CSARRTSVYNEQFF. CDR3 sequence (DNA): TGCAGTGCTAGGCGGACTAGCGTTTACAATGAGCAGTTCTTC.

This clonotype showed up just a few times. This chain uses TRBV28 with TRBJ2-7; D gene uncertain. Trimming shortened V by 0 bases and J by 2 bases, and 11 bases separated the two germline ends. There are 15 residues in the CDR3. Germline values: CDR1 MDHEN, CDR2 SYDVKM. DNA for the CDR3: TGTGCCAGCAGTTTATGGGCAGGCGGCGCCTACGAGCAGTACTTC. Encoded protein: CASSLWAGGAYEQYF.

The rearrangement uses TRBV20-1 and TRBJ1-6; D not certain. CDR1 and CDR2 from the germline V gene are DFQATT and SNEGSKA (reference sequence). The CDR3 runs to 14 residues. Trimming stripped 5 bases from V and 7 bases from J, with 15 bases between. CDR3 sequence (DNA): TGCAGTGCTTCCAGGCAGAGAATCAATTCACCCCTCCACTTT. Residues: CSASRQRINSPLHF.

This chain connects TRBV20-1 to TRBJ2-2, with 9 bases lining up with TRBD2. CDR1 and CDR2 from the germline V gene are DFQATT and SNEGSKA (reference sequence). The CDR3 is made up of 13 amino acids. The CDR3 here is CSGGRGHTGELFF. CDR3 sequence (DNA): TGCAGCGGCGGGAGGGGCCATACCGGGGAGCTGTTTTTT.

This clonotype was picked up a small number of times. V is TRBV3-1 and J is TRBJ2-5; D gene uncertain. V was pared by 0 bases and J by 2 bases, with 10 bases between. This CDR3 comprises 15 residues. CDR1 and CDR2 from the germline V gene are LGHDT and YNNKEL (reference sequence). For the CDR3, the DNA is TGTGCCAGCAGCCAAGATCCGGGCAGGCAAGAGACCCAGTACTTC. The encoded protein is CASSQDPGRQETQYF.

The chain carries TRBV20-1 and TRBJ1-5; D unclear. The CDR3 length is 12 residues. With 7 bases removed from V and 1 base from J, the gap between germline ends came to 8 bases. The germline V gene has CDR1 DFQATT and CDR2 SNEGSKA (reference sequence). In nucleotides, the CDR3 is TGCAGTGTTTGGCAGAGCAATCAGCCCCAGCATTTT. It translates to CSVWQSNQPQHF.

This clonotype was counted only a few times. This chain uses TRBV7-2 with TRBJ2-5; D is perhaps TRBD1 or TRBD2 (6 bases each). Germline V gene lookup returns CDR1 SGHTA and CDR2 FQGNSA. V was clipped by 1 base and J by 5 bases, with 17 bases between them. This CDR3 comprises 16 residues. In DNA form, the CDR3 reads TGTGCCAGCAGCTTAGTAGTTTGGGGGGCGGAGGAGACCCAGTACTTC. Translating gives CASSLVVWGAEETQYF.

DNA of the CDR3: TGTGCCAGCGACGACTACTACAATGAGCAGTTCTTC. This encodes CASDDYYNEQFF. V gene TRBV7-9 combines with J gene TRBJ2-1; a weak D match, TRBD2 (5 bases). V was trimmed by 8 bases and J by 3 bases, leaving 8 bases between them. The V gene's germline CDR1 is SEHNR and CDR2 FQNEAQ (reference sequence). This CDR3 is built from 12 residues.

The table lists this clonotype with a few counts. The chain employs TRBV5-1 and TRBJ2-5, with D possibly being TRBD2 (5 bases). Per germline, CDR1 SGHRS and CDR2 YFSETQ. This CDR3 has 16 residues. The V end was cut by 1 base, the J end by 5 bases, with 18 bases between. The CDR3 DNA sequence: TGCGCCAGCAGCTTGTCCGACTATCCCTCAGAGGAGACCCAGTACTTC. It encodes CASSLSDYPSEETQYF.

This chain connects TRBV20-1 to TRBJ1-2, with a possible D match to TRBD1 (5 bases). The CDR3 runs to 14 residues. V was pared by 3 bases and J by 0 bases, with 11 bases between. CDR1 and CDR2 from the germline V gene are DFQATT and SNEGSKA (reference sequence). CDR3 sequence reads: CSARRGGANYGYTF. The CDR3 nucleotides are TGCAGTGCTAGGAGGGGAGGGGCTAACTATGGCTACACCTTC.

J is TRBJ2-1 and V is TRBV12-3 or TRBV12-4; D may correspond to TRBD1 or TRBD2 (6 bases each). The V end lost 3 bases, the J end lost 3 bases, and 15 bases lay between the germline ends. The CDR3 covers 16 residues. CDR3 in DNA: TGTGCCAGCAGTTTGCAACGGGGGACAAACTACAATGAGCAGTTCTTC. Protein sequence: CASSLQRGTNYNEQFF.

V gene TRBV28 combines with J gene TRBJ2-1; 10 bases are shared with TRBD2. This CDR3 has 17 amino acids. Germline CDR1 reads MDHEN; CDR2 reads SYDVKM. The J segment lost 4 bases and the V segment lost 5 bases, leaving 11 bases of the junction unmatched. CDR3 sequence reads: CASSTRRTSGVYNEQFF. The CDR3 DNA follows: TGTGCCAGCAGTACCCGACGGACTAGCGGCGTATACAATGAGCAGTTCTTC.

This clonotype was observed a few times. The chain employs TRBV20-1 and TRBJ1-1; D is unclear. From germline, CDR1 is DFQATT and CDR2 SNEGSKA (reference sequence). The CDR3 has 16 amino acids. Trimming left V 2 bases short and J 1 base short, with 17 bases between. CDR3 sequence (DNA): TGCAGTGCTAGACCCACCAGGAGACCAAAGAACACTGAAGCTTTCTTT. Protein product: CSARPTRRPKNTEAFF.

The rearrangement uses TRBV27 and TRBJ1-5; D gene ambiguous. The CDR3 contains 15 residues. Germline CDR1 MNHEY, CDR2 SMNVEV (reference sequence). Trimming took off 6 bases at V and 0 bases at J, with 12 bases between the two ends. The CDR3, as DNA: TGTGCCAGCAGCCCCCGGCAAGATAGCAATCAGCCCCAGCATTTT. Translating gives CASSPRQDSNQPQHF.

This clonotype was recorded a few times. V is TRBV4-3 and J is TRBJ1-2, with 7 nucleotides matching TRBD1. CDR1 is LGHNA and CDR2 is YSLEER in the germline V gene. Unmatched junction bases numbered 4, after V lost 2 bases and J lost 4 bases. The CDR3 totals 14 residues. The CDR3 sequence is CASSQMGQSYGYTF. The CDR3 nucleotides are TGCGCCAGCAGCCAAATGGGACAGAGCTATGGCTACACCTTC.

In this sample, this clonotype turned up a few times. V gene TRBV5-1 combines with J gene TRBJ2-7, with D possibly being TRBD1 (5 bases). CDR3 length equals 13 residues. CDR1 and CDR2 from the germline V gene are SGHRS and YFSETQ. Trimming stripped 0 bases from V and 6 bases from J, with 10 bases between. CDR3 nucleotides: TGCGCCAGCAGCTTGGACCAAGGGGCCGAGCAGTACTTC. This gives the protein CASSLDQGAEQYF.

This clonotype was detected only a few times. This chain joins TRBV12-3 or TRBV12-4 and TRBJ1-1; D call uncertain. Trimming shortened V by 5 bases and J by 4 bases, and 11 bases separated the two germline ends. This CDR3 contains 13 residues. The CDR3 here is CASSLDLGTEAFF. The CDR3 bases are TGTGCCAGCAGTCTGGATTTGGGCACTGAAGCTTTCTTT.

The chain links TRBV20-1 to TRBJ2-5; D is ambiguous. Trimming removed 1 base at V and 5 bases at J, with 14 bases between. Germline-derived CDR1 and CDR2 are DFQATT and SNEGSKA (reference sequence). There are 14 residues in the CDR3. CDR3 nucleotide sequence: TGCAGTGCTAGAGTCTCCGTCGGGCGGGAGACCCAGTACTTC. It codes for CSARVSVGRETQYF.

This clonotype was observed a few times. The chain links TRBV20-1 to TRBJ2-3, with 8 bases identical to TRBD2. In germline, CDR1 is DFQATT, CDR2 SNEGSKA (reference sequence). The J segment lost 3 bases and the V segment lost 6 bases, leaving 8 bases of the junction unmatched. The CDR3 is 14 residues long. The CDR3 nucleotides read TGCAGTGCGCAAACGGGAGGGGGTACAGATACGCAGTATTTT. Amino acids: CSAQTGGGTDTQYF.

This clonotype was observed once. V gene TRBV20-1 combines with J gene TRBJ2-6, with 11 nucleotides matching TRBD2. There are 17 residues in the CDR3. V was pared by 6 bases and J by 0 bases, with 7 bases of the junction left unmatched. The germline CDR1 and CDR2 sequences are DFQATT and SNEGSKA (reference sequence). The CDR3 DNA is TGCAGTGCGGGTCTAGCGGGAGGTTCCTCTGGGGCCAACGTCCTGACTTTC. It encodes CSAGLAGGSSGANVLTF.

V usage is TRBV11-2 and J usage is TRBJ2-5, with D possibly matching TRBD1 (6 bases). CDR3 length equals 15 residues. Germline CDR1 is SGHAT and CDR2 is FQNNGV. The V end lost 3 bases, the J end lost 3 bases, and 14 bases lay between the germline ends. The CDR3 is CASSFRRDTKETQYF. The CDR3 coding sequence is TGTGCCAGCAGCTTCCGTCGGGACACCAAAGAGACCCAGTACTTC.

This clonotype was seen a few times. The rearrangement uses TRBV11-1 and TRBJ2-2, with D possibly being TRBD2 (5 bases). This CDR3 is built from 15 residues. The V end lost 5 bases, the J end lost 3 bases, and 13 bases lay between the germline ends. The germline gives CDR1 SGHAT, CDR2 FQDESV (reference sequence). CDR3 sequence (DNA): TGTGCCAGCAGCCCGGGGTTCGGACACACCGGGGAGCTGTTTTTT. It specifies CASSPGFGHTGELFF.

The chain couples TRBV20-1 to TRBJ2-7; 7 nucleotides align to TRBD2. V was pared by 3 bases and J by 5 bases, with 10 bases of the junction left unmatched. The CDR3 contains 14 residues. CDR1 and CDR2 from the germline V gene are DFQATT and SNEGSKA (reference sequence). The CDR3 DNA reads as TGCAGTGCTAGCGGCCTAGCGGCCCCCCACGAGCAGTACTTC. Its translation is CSASGLAAPHEQYF.

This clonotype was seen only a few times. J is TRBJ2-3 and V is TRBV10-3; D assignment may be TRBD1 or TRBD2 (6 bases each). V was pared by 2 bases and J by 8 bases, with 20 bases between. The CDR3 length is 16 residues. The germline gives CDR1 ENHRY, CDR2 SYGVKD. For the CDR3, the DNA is TGTGCCATCAGTGAGAATCCGGGGGCCAGAGGAGGTACGCAGTATTTT. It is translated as CAISENPGARGGTQYF.

This CDR3 is CSVGGRQGDNEQFF. The DNA for the CDR3 is TGCAGCGTTGGAGGTAGACAGGGGGACAATGAGCAGTTCTTC. The V and J genes are TRBV29-1 and TRBJ2-1, with 9 bases aligning to TRBD1. V lost 4 bases, J lost 5 bases, and 6 bases stayed unmatched. This CDR3 contains 14 residues. CDR1 is SQVTM and CDR2 is ANQGSEA in the germline V gene.